This T cell receptor beta chain was captured in a study of blood T cell repertoires in COVID-19. Turning to the study itself: Researchers got acute and convalescent COVID-19 samples from the United States, Italy and Spain. From T cells, B-cell-depleted T cells, or PBMCs came the material, which was cDNA or gDNA.

The CDR3 sequence is 13 residues long. In germline, CDR1 is SQVTM, CDR2 ANQGSEA. Between the trimmed V and J ends, which lost 6 bases and 0 bases, there was a span of 9 bases. In the study's own analysis: For nucleated cells, counts were estimated from reference gene primer amplification. The table came from immunoSEQ multiplex PCR; TCRdb's copy has only in-frame clones and leaves some out. V and J calls and clone size are those listed in that table; D and trimming were worked out from the DNA. Of hundreds of thousands of clones in the sample, more than 80% were seen once. The rearrangement links TRBV29-1 to TRBJ1-3; D gene ambiguous. Sequences were obtained from peripheral blood. This receptor was taken from a woman younger than 30 with acute or convalescent COVID-19. CDR3 in DNA: TGCAGCGTCCACCTAAACTCTGGAAACACCATATATTTT. This gives the protein CSVHLNSGNTIYF.